This T cell receptor (beta chain) was sequenced during a study of T-cell reconstitution after alpha-beta-depleted transplantation in children (dated by TCRdb to about 2016). In the study overall: The study quantitatively tracked T-cell immune reconstitution after TCRalphabeta/CD19-depleted allogeneic hematopoietic cell transplantation in children using TCR repertoire profiling.

The trim is 1 base for V and 1 base for J, with a gap of 7 bases between the germline ends. From the cysteine up to the phenylalanine, the CDR3 has a length of 13 residues. Only the CDR3 region is kept as DNA, spanning 39 bases read in frame from base 1. The germline V gene encodes CDR1 GTSNPN and CDR2 SVGIG (reference sequence). A remark on this clonotype: The clone's antigen remains unknown. No clone much larger than this one lies a single base away; base qualities are absent.

Receptor amplification or capture employed PCR. Sequencing instrument: Illumina HiSeq 2500. To normalize quantification of the TCRbeta repertoire, the TCR libraries were built with molecular barcoding that relied on unique molecular identifiers. Using fastp trimming at Q25 and MiXCR clonotype assembly, TCRdb reanalyzed the public sequencing data and kept in-frame beta chains. Rows merge per CDR3 protein into single entries with the most common DNA and genes. The sample table contains just under 550,000 distinct CDR3 sequences; only one count was recorded for about 18% of them. Of the sample, less than 4% is held by the ten largest clones.

The TCR originated in a human donor who donated a stem cell graft to a child with acute lymphoblastic leukemia. This chain is built from TRBV30 and TRBJ1-1, with no confidently assigned D gene. Here the sequenced sample was PBMCs from the stem cell graft donor, taken from the stem cell graft. The nucleotide sequence is given as TGTGCCTGGAGTGAGTCAGCGAACACTGAAGCTTTCTTT. This codes for CAWSESANTEAFF.